Presented here are 26 T cell receptor beta chains from one specimen sequenced in a study of control samples from healthy donors and cancer patients. Sequencing used immunoSEQ multiplex PCR; TCRdb keeps in-frame clones, though not all of them. In the table there are 78,000 or so clones, approximately 84% of which are singletons. The sequencing sample was made of blood. The receptors were gathered from a woman aged 45-65 years in good health.

This clone was recorded only once. The chain employs TRBV5-5 and TRBJ1-5; 7 nucleotides match TRBD1. CDR1 and CDR2 (germline): SGHKS, YYEKEE (reference sequence). V shed 0 bases, J shed 3 bases, and the junction held 3 bases outside the gene matches. The CDR3 covers 15 residues. Here the CDR3 reads CASSLGQGTNQPQHF. CDR3 DNA: TGTGCCAGCAGCTTGGGACAGGGCACCAATCAGCCCCAGCATTTT.

The chain joins TRBV11-2 to TRBJ2-5, with 12 positions matching TRBD2. The CDR3 is 16 amino acids. Germline V CDR1 and CDR2: SGHAT, FQNNGV. The V and J ends lost 5 bases and 2 bases, in that order; junction bases with no gene match: 6. The CDR3 spells CASSVTSGRLQETQYF. DNA for the CDR3: TGTGCCAGCAGCGTAACTAGCGGGAGGCTACAAGAGACCCAGTACTTC.

This chain connects TRBV20-1 to TRBJ2-1; D ambiguous. The germline gives CDR1 DFQATT, CDR2 SNEGSKA (reference sequence). V lost 3 bases and J lost 4, with 10 bases in between. CDR3 size: 13 residues. The CDR3 region has the DNA TGCAGTGCTAGTGGCCCCATTTACAATGAGCAGTTCTTC. Its protein product is CSASGPIYNEQFF.

V and J are TRBV4-1 and TRBJ1-2; tentatively, D is TRBD1 (5 bases). The V gene's germline CDR1 is MGHRA and CDR2 YSYEKL. The CDR3 extends over 16 amino acids. Trimming removed 0 bases from V and 7 bases from J, with 18 bases in between. The CDR3 nucleotides read TGCGCCAGCAGCCAAGAAGGTAGTACAGGCCGATTTGGCTACACCTTC. This encodes CASSQEGSTGRFGYTF.

For the CDR3, the DNA is TGTGCCAGCAGCGTATCAGTCGGGGGTTCAGAGACCCAGTACTTC. Its protein is CASSVSVGGSETQYF. The V and J genes are TRBV7-2 and TRBJ2-5; maybe TRBD2 (6 bases). CDR3 length: 15 amino acids. Germline V gene lookup returns CDR1 SGHTA and CDR2 FQGNSA. The germline V and J ends were trimmed by 5 bases and 4 bases, with 17 bases remaining between them.

In nucleotides, the CDR3 is TGTGCCTGGAGCCGGGACGGAGACAATCAGCCCCAGCATTTT. Encoded protein: CAWSRDGDNQPQHF. The chain has TRBV30 and TRBJ1-5; a weak D match, TRBD1 (5 bases). Germline V gives CDR1 GTSNPN, CDR2 SVGIG (reference sequence). This CDR3 is built from 14 residues. V lost 3 bases, J lost 3 bases, and 12 bases lay in between.

The rearrangement uses TRBV5-6 and TRBJ1-1; D gene uncertain. V was shortened by 5 bases and J by 5 bases, with 13 bases between the two germline ends. The CDR3 length is 13 residues. The germline gives CDR1 SGHDT, CDR2 YYEEEE. The CDR3 bases are TGTGCCAGCAGTCGAAGTATTATTACTGAAGCTTTCTTT. Encoded protein: CASSRSIITEAFF.

This clone was observed a few times. This rearrangement joins TRBV6-4 to TRBJ2-2; 7 nucleotides line up with TRBD2. There are 14 residues in the CDR3. The J segment lost 1 base and the V segment lost 5 bases, leaving 1 base of the junction unmatched. The V gene's germline CDR1 is MRHNA and CDR2 SNTAGT. The CDR3 loop reads CASSPSGNTGELFF. CDR3 in DNA: TGTGCCAGCAGTCCTAGCGGGAACACCGGGGAGCTGTTTTTT.

V and J are TRBV10-2 and TRBJ2-5; 7 bases map to TRBD2. The CDR3 sequence is 15 residues long. V shed 2 bases, J shed 3 bases, and the junction held 6 bases outside the gene matches. CDR1 and CDR2 (germline): WSHSY, SAAADI. The chain's CDR3 is CASSEPGGAKETQYF. The DNA of the CDR3 is TGCGCCAGCAGTGAGCCGGGAGGAGCCAAAGAGACCCAGTACTTC.

The chain couples TRBV25-1 to TRBJ1-3, with 9 bases matching TRBD1. Trimming took 4 bases from V and 2 from J; bases not matched to a gene: 3. The CDR3 runs to 15 residues. CDR1 is MGHDK, CDR2 SYGVNS, per germline. The CDR3 region is CASSAWTGAGNTIYF. For the CDR3, the DNA is TGTGCCAGCAGTGCGTGGACAGGGGCTGGAAACACCATATATTTT.

The chain links TRBV20-1 to TRBJ2-1, with D uncertain. The CDR3 loop spans 13 amino acids. Germline lookup yields CDR1 DFQATT and CDR2 SNEGSKA (reference sequence). The V end lost 3 bases, the J end lost 2 bases, and 8 bases lay between the germline ends. The CDR3 bases are TGCAGTGCTAGTTTGTTTACCTACAATGAGCAGTTCTTC. This sequence encodes CSASLFTYNEQFF.

The chain carries TRBV7-8 and TRBJ1-1; a weak D match, TRBD1 (6 bases). CDR1 is SGHVS and CDR2 is FQNEAQ in the germline V gene. The CDR3 has 17 residues. V lost 0 bases to trimming and J lost 3 bases, with 17 bases between them. Here the CDR3 DNA reads TGTGCCAGCAGCTTAGCCGGGGGGCCACCAGGGGACACTGAAGCTTTCTTT. Translated: CASSLAGGPPGDTEAFF.

V gene TRBV10-3 combines with J gene TRBJ1-2; D gene unclear. The CDR3 contains 10 residues. The ends were cut back, 11 bases at V and 2 bases at J, with 6 bases in the middle. Germline CDR1 is ENHRY and CDR2 is SYGVKD. Written as DNA, the CDR3 is TGTGCCTCAGGAAACTATGGCTACACCTTC. This translates into CASGNYGYTF.

The chain carries TRBV6-2 or TRBV6-3 and TRBJ2-7; D possibly corresponds to TRBD2 (6 bases). The CDR3 sequence is 15 residues long. The V end was cut by 5 bases, the J end by 6 bases, with 20 bases between. From germline, CDR1 is MNHEY and CDR2 SVGEGT. Here the CDR3 reads CASSDPGTGASEQYF. CDR3 DNA sequence: TGTGCCAGCAGTGACCCCGGGACGGGAGCTTCCGAGCAGTACTTC.

In its sample, this clone was seen once. The V and J genes are TRBV18 and TRBJ1-2; D is uncertain. The CDR3 runs to 15 residues. CDR1 is KGHSH and CDR2 is LQKENI in the germline V gene. Trimming took off 1 base at V and 0 bases at J, with 9 bases between the two ends. In nucleotides, the CDR3 is TGTGCCAGCTCACCACGGCAGGACCCTAACTATGGCTACACCTTC. Protein product: CASSPRQDPNYGYTF.

The chain uses TRBV18 and TRBJ1-1; a possible D gene is TRBD1 (5 bases). The V end was cut by 3 bases, the J end by 7 bases, with 15 bases between. The germline CDR1 and CDR2 sequences are KGHSH and LQKENI. CDR3 length: 14 residues. In DNA, the CDR3 is TGTGCCAGCTCACCGTCCGGGGCCACCAGTGAAGCTTTCTTT. As protein: CASSPSGATSEAFF.

The genes are TRBV6-5 and TRBJ2-7, with 9 bases that match TRBD1. Germline V gene data show CDR1 as MNHEY and CDR2 as SVGAGI. This CDR3 spans 13 amino acids. J gave up 2 bases and V 11 bases, and 7 bases lay outside the gene matches. This chain's CDR3 is CAARTGGPYEQYF. CDR3 coding DNA: TGTGCCGCCAGAACAGGGGGCCCCTACGAGCAGTACTTC.

J is TRBJ1-5 and V is TRBV7-8; perhaps TRBD1 as D (5 bases). Germline V gene sequence: CDR1 SGHVS, CDR2 FQNEAQ. The CDR3 sequence is 16 residues long. Trimming left V 5 bases short and J 11 bases short, with 25 bases between. CDR3 sequence: CASSKKRAGPLLAQHF. The CDR3 DNA reads TGTGCCAGCAGCAAAAAAAGGGCAGGGCCCCTTTTAGCCCAGCATTTT.

The chain joins TRBV19 to TRBJ1-4; D not certain. CDR1 and CDR2 from the germline V gene are LNHDA and SQIVND (reference sequence). CDR3 length equals 15 residues. V gave up 7 bases and J gave up 5 bases, with 17 bases separating them. This chain's CDR3 is CASTPSGVRNEKLFF. The CDR3 region has the DNA TGTGCCAGTACCCCATCTGGGGTTCGGAATGAAAAACTGTTTTTT.

This clone was found once. The CDR3 DNA is TGTGCCAGCAGCTTAGGACAGCGGGGCTACACCTTC. The encoded protein is CASSLGQRGYTF. The chain carries TRBV11-2 and TRBJ1-2; possibly TRBD1 for D (5 bases). Trimming removed 1 base at V and 8 bases at J, with 8 bases between. From germline, CDR1 is SGHAT and CDR2 FQNNGV. The CDR3 sequence is 12 residues long.

This sequence joins TRBV18 and TRBJ2-7, with 9 bases fitting TRBD1. The J segment lost 2 bases and the V segment lost 3 bases, leaving 8 bases of the junction unmatched. The CDR3 has 16 amino acids. Germline loops: CDR1 KGHSH, CDR2 LQKENI. CDR3 coding DNA: TGTGCCAGCTCACCTGGAGGGACAGGGACGGCCTACGAGCAGTACTTC. Its translation: CASSPGGTGTAYEQYF.

The chain uses TRBV6-5 and TRBJ1-2; 7 bases align to TRBD1. Germline trimming cut 7 bases from V and 5 bases from J; bases unmatched to any gene: 10. The CDR3 runs to 14 residues. Germline lookup yields CDR1 MNHEY and CDR2 SVGAGI. Here the CDR3 reads CASTPQGDSYGYTF. CDR3 nucleotides: TGTGCCAGCACCCCCCAGGGGGACAGTTATGGCTACACCTTC.

In its sample, this clone was seen once. V usage is TRBV28 and J usage is TRBJ2-5; TRBD1 matches at 7 bases. This CDR3 contains 13 residues. Germline V lookup: CDR1 MDHEN, CDR2 SYDVKM. Trimming removed 6 bases from V and 5 bases from J; junction bases left unmatched: 6. As DNA, the CDR3 is TGTGCCAGCAGGCTAGGGGGCGCGGAGACCCAGTACTTC. Translated: CASRLGGAETQYF.

CDR3 sequence (DNA): TGTGCCAGCAGGCGACCCGGGACAGGGCACGAGCAGTACTTC. Residues: CASRRPGTGHEQYF. The V call is TRBV6-5, the J call TRBJ2-7, with 9 bases matching TRBD1. The CDR3 is 14 amino acids. Germline values: CDR1 MNHEY, CDR2 SVGAGI. Trimming cost V 6 bases and J 5 bases; bases outside gene matches: 8.

The sample holds one count of this clone. The chain carries TRBV27 and TRBJ1-6; 8 bases are a match to TRBD1. CDR1 and CDR2 from the germline V gene are MNHEY and SMNVEV (reference sequence). The CDR3 spans 12 residues. V shed 7 bases and J 9 bases; nucleotides not matched to a gene: 2. CDR3 sequence reads: CASTTGVSPLHF. The DNA of the CDR3 is TGTGCCAGCACGACAGGGGTTTCACCCCTCCACTTT.

This chain joins TRBV11-2 and TRBJ2-1; no reliable D call. The CDR3 runs 14 residues. Germline CDR1 and CDR2: SGHAT and FQNNGV. Trimming shortened V by 4 bases and J by 3 bases, and 10 bases separated the two germline ends. CDR3 sequence (DNA): TGTGCCAGCAGCTCAGCGAGGATCTACAATGAGCAGTTCTTC. Translation gives CASSSARIYNEQFF.